The 15 T cell receptor beta chains below were found in one sample sequenced in a study of long-term antiretroviral therapy in people with HIV. The authors ran the immunoSEQ assay, v3.0, at survey level. Profiling relied on immunoSEQ multiplex PCR, and the TCRdb table lists in-frame clones only, not all of them. Seen here are just over 15,000 clones, about 86% observed once, and the top ten hold roughly 18%. The material was unsorted PBMCs, obtained just before starting antiretroviral therapy. Receptor source: a man aged 40-50 years with HIV.

V is TRBV5-1 and J is TRBJ2-3, with D possibly being TRBD1 (6 bases). Trimming took 4 bases from V and 4 from J, leaving 13 bases between them. This CDR3 comprises 14 residues. Germline CDR1 is SGHRS and CDR2 is YFSETQ. CDR3 coding DNA: TGCGCCAGCAGCGGCAGGGGTGGCGCAGATACGCAGTATTTT. This translates into CASSGRGGADTQYF. Looking up the rest from reference TRBV5-1 and TRBJ2-3 gives the full variable domain: KAGVTQTPRYLIKTRGQQVTLSCSPISGHRSVSWYQQTPGQGLQFLFEYFSETQRNKGNFPGRFSGRQFSNSRSEMNVSTLELGDSALYLCASSGRGGADTQYFGPGTRLTVL.

The gene calls are TRBV11-2 and TRBJ2-2, with D unclear. The V and J ends lost 5 bases and 6 bases respectively, with 7 bases between them. This CDR3 is 12 amino acids long. Germline CDR1 and CDR2: SGHAT and FQNNGV. CDR3 sequence reads: CASSPWSGELFF. CDR3 DNA sequence: TGTGCCAGCAGCCCTTGGTCCGGGGAGCTGTTTTTT.

A single count supports this clone. The chain recombines TRBV18 with TRBJ2-3; D is ambiguous. Trimming removed 0 bases from V and 7 bases from J, with 11 bases in between. From germline, CDR1 is KGHSH and CDR2 LQKENI. This CDR3 has 14 residues. CDR3 nucleotides: TGTGCCAGCTCACCACCGAACAAGTCAAATACGCAGTATTTT. It encodes CASSPPNKSNTQYF.

This clone was found once. The chain uses TRBV11-2 and TRBJ2-1; tentatively, D is TRBD2 (6 bases). This CDR3 comprises 13 residues. Germline CDR1 SGHAT, CDR2 FQNNGV. Between the trimmed V and J ends, which lost 7 bases and 4 bases, there was a span of 11 bases. The CDR3 region has the DNA TGTGCCAGCAAGGCTAGCGTGTACAATGAGCAGTTCTTC. Translating gives CASKASVYNEQFF.

This clone showed up just a few times. The rearrangement links TRBV7-9 to TRBJ1-6, with D maybe TRBD1 (5 bases). The V end was cut by 1 base, the J end by 11 bases, with 9 bases between. The CDR3 has 13 amino acids. The germline V gene encodes CDR1 SEHNR and CDR2 FQNEAQ (reference sequence). CDR3 amino acids: CASSLGGGAPLHF. CDR3 in DNA: TGTGCCAGCAGCTTAGGCGGGGGAGCACCCCTCCACTTT.

The rearrangement links TRBV5-1 to TRBJ2-6, with 7 bases matching TRBD1. The germline V gene has CDR1 SGHRS and CDR2 YFSETQ. This CDR3 contains 16 residues. The ends lost 4 bases at V and 2 bases at J; junction bases unmatched: 6. The CDR3 here is CASSPQGSPGANVLTF. CDR3 nucleotides: TGCGCCAGCAGCCCACAGGGGAGTCCTGGGGCCAACGTCCTGACTTTC.

The chain recombines TRBV6-1 with TRBJ1-2, with 7 positions matching TRBD1. After removal of 0 bases from V and 0 bases from J, the junction contained 4 bases not matched to a gene. The germline V gene has CDR1 MNHNS and CDR2 SASEGT. The CDR3 is made up of 16 amino acids. CDR3 sequence: CASSEAGQVPNYGYTF. CDR3 in DNA: TGTGCCAGCAGTGAAGCTGGACAGGTCCCTAACTATGGCTACACCTTC.

V gene TRBV19 combines with J gene TRBJ1-2, with 7 bases identical to TRBD1. This CDR3 is built from 15 residues. Germline CDR1 reads LNHDA; CDR2 reads SQIVND (reference sequence). Losses at the gene ends were 4 bases for V and 1 base for J; bases not matched to a gene: 6. The CDR3 coding sequence is TGTGCCAGTAGTAGATCCCGGGACAGTAACTATGGCTACACCTTC. Its protein is CASSRSRDSNYGYTF.

V usage is TRBV7-7 and J usage is TRBJ2-3; D ambiguous. The CDR3 sequence is 13 residues long. V was clipped by 3 bases and J by 1 base, with 5 bases between them. Per germline, CDR1 SSHAT and CDR2 FNYEAQ (reference sequence). The CDR3 sequence: CASSLSGTDTQYF. The CDR3 nucleotides are TGTGCCAGCAGCTTGTCCGGCACAGATACGCAGTATTTT.

The CDR3 spells CATSLDRGQGQPQHF. The CDR3 region has the DNA TGTGCCACCAGCCTAGACAGGGGGCAAGGTCAGCCCCAGCATTTT. This rearrangement joins TRBV15 to TRBJ1-5; TRBD1 matches 10 bases. The CDR3 spans 15 residues. V lost 5 bases, J lost 6 bases, and 7 bases stayed unmatched. Germline lookup yields CDR1 LNHNV and CDR2 YYDKDF (reference sequence).

The chain joins TRBV5-1 to TRBJ2-7; the D gene is possibly TRBD1 (5 bases). The CDR3 loop spans 18 amino acids. Germline V gene sequence: CDR1 SGHRS, CDR2 YFSETQ. Between the trimmed V and J ends, which lost 0 bases and 3 bases, there was a span of 22 bases. In nucleotides, the CDR3 is TGCGCCAGCAGCTTGGGAATAGGGTCAGGGATTAAGGGCTACGAGCAGTACTTC. Amino acid sequence: CASSLGIGSGIKGYEQYF.

This clone came up a few times. The chain carries TRBV9 and TRBJ2-2; TRBD2 aligns across 10 bases. With 2 bases clipped from V and 3 bases from J, the junction kept 7 bases outside the gene matches. This CDR3 region has 17 residues. From germline, CDR1 is SGDLS and CDR2 YYNGEE. The CDR3 here is CASSVFPAGGDTGELFF. CDR3 nucleotides: TGTGCCAGCAGCGTTTTCCCAGCGGGGGGGGACACCGGGGAGCTGTTTTTT. The full variable domain, in which reference TRBV9 and TRBJ2-2 provide the parts outside the CDR3, is DSGVTQTPKHLITATGQRVTLRCSPRSGDLSVYWYQQSLDQGLQFLIQYYNGEERAKGNILERFSAQQFPDLHSELNLSSLELGDSALYFCASSVFPAGGDTGELFFGEGSRLTVL.

The gene calls are TRBV29-1 and TRBJ1-1; D is ambiguous. Trimming stripped 5 bases from V and 9 bases from J, with 13 bases between. The CDR3 consists of 11 residues. CDR1 is SQVTM, CDR2 ANQGSEA, per germline. The DNA for the CDR3 is TGCAGCGTTCAGGACGGAGGTAAAGCTTTCTTT. It translates to CSVQDGGKAFF.

V usage is TRBV10-3 and J usage is TRBJ1-1; no clear D. Germline V CDR1 and CDR2: ENHRY, SYGVKD. Between the trimmed V and J ends, which lost 2 bases and 8 bases, there was a span of 12 bases. The CDR3 spans 13 residues. The CDR3 DNA is TGTGCCATCAGTGAGCCGCCCGCACGAGAAGCTTTCTTT. It encodes CAISEPPAREAFF.

V usage is TRBV29-1 and J usage is TRBJ2-7, with D possibly TRBD1 on 5 matching bases. Per the germline V gene, CDR1 is SQVTM and CDR2 is ANQGSEA. The CDR3 has 11 residues. V was cut by 8 bases and J by 2 bases, with 10 bases left in between. CDR3 loop: CSTRDTYEQYF. Here the CDR3 DNA reads TGCAGCACCAGGGATACCTACGAGCAGTACTTC.